This T cell receptor (beta chain) appears in the sequencing data of a study of STAT3 mutations in large granular lymphocyte leukemia. Study-level results: In several patients, dominant TCR clone burden exceeded STAT3 mutant burden, suggesting STAT3 mutation arose secondarily. In about 30% of the 18 patients, new TCR clonotypes emerged after therapy. In T-cell large granular lymphocyte leukemia, about half of patients showed multiple immunodominant subclonotypes.

Turning to this clone: What it recognizes is unknown.

V was cut by 4 bases and J by 3 bases, with 9 bases left in between. The germline CDR1 and CDR2 sequences are GTSNPN and SVGIG (reference sequence). The CDR3 length is 12 residues. Some clones are missing from TCRdb's copy, which holds only in-frame ones; the method was immunoSEQ multiplex PCR. The sample records around 39,000 clones, over 75% being singletons. The source material was PBMCs. The receptor was isolated from a human donor with T large granular lymphocyte leukemia. Some clones in this sample may be carry-over from other donors' samples. J is TRBJ1-1 and V is TRBV30; tentative D call: TRBD1 (5 bases). The CDR3 protein is CAWTRGDTEAFF. The CDR3 DNA reads as TGTGCCTGGACTAGAGGGGACACTGAAGCTTTCTTT.